This entry lists 2 T cell receptor beta chains sequenced from one sample in a study of CD8 T cells in ankylosing spondylitis. Study-wide results and caveats: Blood of patients with ankylosing spondylitis appeared to be characterized by a TCR beta motif of about 8 highly homologous variants.

MiXCR, applied by TCRdb to the 5' RACE reads, yields one record per CDR3 protein. The sample consists of 670,000 or so distinct CDR3 sequences, around 19% of them appearing once. These receptors are not linked to any known antigen. Sequencing was carried out using blood, either unsorted or a sorted T cell fraction (not recorded which). These receptor sequences come from a male donor with ankylosing spondylitis.

This clonotype was picked up many times. This sequence joins TRBV12-3 or TRBV12-4 and TRBJ2-1; the D is unclear. Trimming left V 2 bases short and J 6 bases short, with 17 bases between. This CDR3 is 16 amino acids long. The CDR3 DNA sequence: TGTGCCAGCAGTTTATTCTCCGGGCTTAGATTCAATGAGCAGTTCTTC. Protein: CASSLFSGLRFNEQFF.

The rearrangement joins TRBV29-1 to TRBJ1-1, with 7 bases that match TRBD1. The V gene's germline CDR1 is SQVTM and CDR2 ANQGSEA. This CDR3 comprises 13 residues. The trim removed 3 bases at V and 4 bases at J, leaving 5 bases unmatched. The CDR3: CSVDKGAGTEAFF. DNA of the CDR3: TGCAGCGTTGATAAGGGGGCGGGCACTGAAGCTTTCTTT.